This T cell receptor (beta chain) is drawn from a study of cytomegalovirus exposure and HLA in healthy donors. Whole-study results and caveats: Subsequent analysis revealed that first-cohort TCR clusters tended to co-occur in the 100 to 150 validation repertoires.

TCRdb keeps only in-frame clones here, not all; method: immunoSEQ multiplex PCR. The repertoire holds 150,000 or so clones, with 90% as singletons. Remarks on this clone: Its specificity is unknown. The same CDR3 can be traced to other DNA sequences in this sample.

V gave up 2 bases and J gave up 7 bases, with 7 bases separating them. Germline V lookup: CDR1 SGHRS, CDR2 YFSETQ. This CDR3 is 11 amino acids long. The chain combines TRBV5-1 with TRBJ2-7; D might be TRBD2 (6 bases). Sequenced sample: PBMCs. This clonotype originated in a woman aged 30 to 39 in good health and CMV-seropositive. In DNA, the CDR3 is TGCGCCAGCAGCTTTGGGGGGGAGCAGTACTTC. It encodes CASSFGGEQYF.